Below, one T cell receptor beta chain is given with its context. The read ends 3 residues shy of where the CDR3 ends; the end is completed using the germline J gene. This specimen comes from a study of T cells in women clearing cervical HPV infection. Trimming stripped 6 bases from V and 2 bases from J, with 11 bases between. This CDR3 region has 13 residues. CDR1 KGHSH and CDR2 LQKENI come from the germline V gene. The data were produced by immunoSEQ multiplex PCR, yet TCRdb's version contains in-frame clones alone and is incomplete. The listing records roughly 48,000 clones. The material sequenced was blood buffy coat. The receptor comes from a woman between 18 and 69 years old with a cervical HPV16 infection that either progressed to CIN3+ or cleared (not recorded which). The rearrangement links TRBV18 to TRBJ2-7, with TRBD1 as a possible D gene (5 bases). CDR3 residues: CASSLKGTYEQYF. The sequenced part of the CDR3 DNA is TGTGCCAGCTCTCTTAAGGGGACCTACGAG.